One and the same sample provided the 20 T cell receptor beta chains below, sequenced in a study of OX40 agonist ivuxolimab in advanced cancers. This table comes from immunoSEQ multiplex PCR, and its TCRdb copy is limited to in-frame clones, with some not included. The sample gives fewer than 25,000 clones, around 85% of which show up once; 16% is in the top ten. This specimen consisted of CD4+ or CD8+ T cells sorted from blood, obtained in a trial of the OX40 agonist ivuxolimab. The source is an adult with an advanced solid tumor such as melanoma, head and neck, liver or kidney cancer.

This clone was seen only once. This chain uses TRBV5-4 with TRBJ1-6, with 7 bases fitting TRBD1. V lost 3 bases, J lost 9 bases, and 12 bases stayed unmatched. Germline CDR1 is SGHNT and CDR2 is YYREEE (reference sequence). This CDR3 has 16 residues. The CDR3, as DNA: TGTGCCAGCAGCTCCCACCAGGGGGATCTTGGTTCACCCCTCCACTTT. Translation: CASSSHQGDLGSPLHF.

This rearrangement joins TRBV5-4 to TRBJ2-3; D may be TRBD2 (6 bases). The CDR3 is 16 residues long. The V and J ends lost 1 base and 4 bases respectively, with 16 bases between them. The germline V gene has CDR1 SGHNT and CDR2 YYREEE (reference sequence). The CDR3 coding sequence is TGTGCCAGCAGCTTGCCAGGGAGGCTGAAATCAGATACGCAGTATTTT. As protein: CASSLPGRLKSDTQYF.

This rearrangement joins TRBV5-1 to TRBJ1-5; no firm D call. V was clipped by 1 base and J by 5 bases, with 10 bases between them. The CDR3 loop spans 14 amino acids. Germline-derived CDR1 and CDR2 are SGHRS and YFSETQ. The CDR3 DNA follows: TGCGCCAGCAGCTTGCGGCCCAGTGATCAGCCCCAGCATTTT. Its protein product is CASSLRPSDQPQHF.

V and J are TRBV5-1 and TRBJ2-5; 7 positions match TRBD1. The germline V gene encodes CDR1 SGHRS and CDR2 YFSETQ. Trimming removed 4 bases from V and 2 bases from J; junction bases left unmatched: 11. The CDR3 totals 16 residues. The CDR3 protein is CASSQRQGVGQETQYF. The CDR3, as DNA: TGCGCCAGCAGCCAACGACAGGGTGTGGGGCAAGAGACCCAGTACTTC.

Only a few counts were recorded for this clone. The V call is TRBV2, the J call TRBJ1-1; D gene ambiguous. Germline lookup yields CDR1 SNHLY and CDR2 FYNNEI. V lost 3 bases to trimming and J lost 4 bases, with 9 bases between them. The CDR3 is made up of 13 amino acids. The CDR3, as DNA: TGTGCCAGCAGTGAGGGCGCAGGCACTGAAGCTTTCTTT. This gives the protein CASSEGAGTEAFF.

V is TRBV6-5 and J is TRBJ2-2; D not certain. This CDR3 comprises 16 residues. CDR1 and CDR2 from the germline V gene are MNHEY and SVGAGI. V dropped 1 base and J dropped 2 bases, with 11 bases sitting between them. This CDR3 reads CASSYFFTDNTGELFF. The CDR3 nucleotides read TGTGCCAGCAGTTACTTTTTCACGGATAACACCGGGGAGCTGTTTTTT.

This clone has only one observation. The J gene is TRBJ2-1, the V gene TRBV5-6; 10 bases are a match to TRBD1. Germline assignment: CDR1 SGHDT and CDR2 YYEEEE. The CDR3 totals 15 residues. With V trimmed by 2 bases and J by 2 bases, 1 base remained unmatched. The CDR3 protein is CASSFDRGPYNEQFF. The CDR3 DNA is TGTGCCAGCAGCTTCGACAGGGGGCCCTACAATGAGCAGTTCTTC.

The chain is built from TRBV5-4 and TRBJ2-5; 7 bases line up with TRBD1. The germline gives CDR1 SGHNT, CDR2 YYREEE (reference sequence). Unmatched junction bases numbered 4, after V lost 3 bases and J lost 2 bases. The CDR3 is 14 amino acids. The DNA for the CDR3 is TGTGCCAGCAGCTACCCAGGGGGTCAAGAGACCCAGTACTTC. Protein product: CASSYPGGQETQYF.

This rearrangement joins TRBV19 to TRBJ2-2, with a tentative D call TRBD2 (6 bases). Germline assignment: CDR1 LNHDA and CDR2 SQIVND (reference sequence). CDR3 length: 14 amino acids. Between the trimmed V and J ends, which lost 2 bases and 8 bases, there was a span of 12 bases. CDR3 region: CASSITREVGELFF. CDR3 DNA: TGTGCCAGTAGTATAACTAGGGAGGTAGGGGAGCTGTTTTTT.

The genes are TRBV2 and TRBJ2-1; 10 positions agree with TRBD2. Per germline, CDR1 SNHLY and CDR2 FYNNEI. V lost 2 bases, J lost 6 bases, and 4 bases stayed unmatched. The CDR3 totals 15 residues. As DNA, the CDR3 is TGTGCCAGCAGTGAACTAGCGGGAGACAGCAATGAGCAGTTCTTC. Amino acid sequence: CASSELAGDSNEQFF.

The chain joins TRBV4-2 to TRBJ2-7; 9 positions match TRBD2. After removal of 4 bases from V and 4 bases from J, the junction contained 23 bases not matched to a gene. Germline V gene lookup returns CDR1 LGHNA and CDR2 YNFKEQ. This CDR3 is built from 20 residues. CDR3 protein: CASSPAATGLGSGSSYEQYF. In nucleotides, the CDR3 is TGTGCCAGCAGCCCCGCCGCGACAGGGTTGGGTAGCGGGAGTTCTTACGAGCAGTACTTC.

V and J are TRBV15 and TRBJ1-4, with no clear D. Germline V gene sequence: CDR1 LNHNV, CDR2 YYDKDF (reference sequence). Trimming cost V 6 bases and J 6 bases, with 8 bases left between them. CDR3 length: 12 amino acids. CDR3 sequence: CATRGKDEKLFF. CDR3 sequence (DNA): TGTGCCACCAGGGGAAAGGATGAAAAACTGTTTTTT.

The chain combines TRBV7-3 with TRBJ2-1; D is uncertain. The V end was cut by 4 bases, the J end by 10 bases, with 14 bases between. From germline, CDR1 is SGHTA and CDR2 FQGTGA. The CDR3 runs 13 residues. DNA of the CDR3: TGTGCCAGCAGCTCTTCTCTGATGGGGGAGCAGTTCTTC. It is translated as CASSSSLMGEQFF.

The gene calls are TRBV29-1 and TRBJ1-1; weak D call: TRBD1 (6 bases). Germline CDR1 reads SQVTM; CDR2 reads ANQGSEA. Trimming took 4 bases from V and 4 from J, leaving 10 bases between them. The CDR3 totals 12 residues. DNA of the CDR3: TGCAGCGTTGCGGGGGGCGGCACTGAAGCTTTCTTT. Translation gives CSVAGGGTEAFF.

V and J are TRBV6-5 and TRBJ1-2; D might be TRBD1 (6 bases). The germline V gene has CDR1 MNHEY and CDR2 SVGAGI. Deletions cut 6 bases from V and 8 bases from J, with 19 bases between. The CDR3 loop spans 14 amino acids. Here the CDR3 reads CASSSTWGRRGYTF. CDR3 coding DNA: TGTGCCAGCAGCTCTACGTGGGGGCGCCGAGGCTACACCTTC.

This clone has more than one count but fewer than ten. This chain uses TRBV10-3 with TRBJ2-1; possible D gene TRBD2, 6 bases. The germline V and J ends were trimmed by 6 bases and 7 bases, with 16 bases remaining between them. The CDR3 spans 14 residues. The germline V gene encodes CDR1 ENHRY and CDR2 SYGVKD. The CDR3 reads CAIRGLQTENEQFF. The CDR3 nucleotides are TGTGCCATCAGGGGACTGCAGACGGAGAATGAGCAGTTCTTC.

This chain uses TRBV6-1 with TRBJ2-7; 7 bases match TRBD1. The CDR3 consists of 14 residues. J was trimmed by 5 bases and V by 4 bases; bases with no gene match: 8. Germline assignment: CDR1 MNHNS and CDR2 SASEGT. In nucleotides, the CDR3 is TGTGCCAGCAGTGCAAGACAGGGCTACAACGAGCAGTACTTC. Translation: CASSARQGYNEQYF.

This sequence joins TRBV7-2 and TRBJ2-2; D is uncertain. CDR3 length: 11 amino acids. The V end was cut by 4 bases, the J end by 8 bases, with 5 bases between. The germline V gene has CDR1 SGHTA and CDR2 FQGNSA. In DNA, the CDR3 is TGTGCCAGCAGCTACTATGGGGAGCTGTTTTTT. Its protein is CASSYYGELFF.

This clone was detected only a few times. CDR3 amino acids: CASSWEVLAYNEQFF. The CDR3 nucleotides are TGTGCCAGCAGCTGGGAGGTTCTGGCCTACAATGAGCAGTTCTTC. The rearrangement joins TRBV5-5 to TRBJ2-1; D possibly corresponds to TRBD2 (6 bases). CDR3 length: 15 amino acids. Germline loops: CDR1 SGHKS, CDR2 YYEKEE (reference sequence). V was shortened by 3 bases and J by 2 bases, with 12 bases between the two germline ends.

The genes are TRBV21-1 and TRBJ2-7; TRBD2, as called in the table, went unchecked against the DNA. TRBV21-1 is a pseudogene locus. The CDR3 runs 18 residues. Written as DNA, the CDR3 is TGTGCCAGCAGCAAAGTCGAGCTAGCGGGAGGGCCCGGCTACGAGCAGTACTTC. Encoded protein: CASSKVELAGGPGYEQYF.